The clone carrying this T cell receptor beta chain came up a few times. These data belong to a study of T-cell memory formation after mild COVID-19. Study context: Among the donors, TCR clusters were largely specific to each donor.

V lost 8 bases and J 0 bases, leaving 11 bases between the germline ends. The CDR3 is 14 residues long. The germline V gene encodes CDR1 LNHNV and CDR2 YYDKDF (reference sequence). TCRdb processed the 5' RACE reads anew with MiXCR; each CDR3 protein has one entry. Here the sample spans about 340,000 distinct CDR3 sequences, under 25% being singletons. Source material: PBMCs or a T cell subset sorted from them (not recorded which). The chain is built from TRBV15 and TRBJ1-5; D unclear. The sequence came from an adult woman who had mild COVID-19 (a few samples of this study predate the infection). Cell type and time point are not known. Here the CDR3 DNA reads TGTGCCACCGGCCGACACGATAGCAATCAGCCCCAGCATTTT. Protein: CATGRHDSNQPQHF.